A selection of T cell receptor beta chains follows, all from one sample in a study of blood T cell repertoires in COVID-19. TCRdb's copy holds only in-frame clones and misses some; the assay was immunoSEQ multiplex PCR. The sample carries 210,000 or so clones, roughly 81% recorded once. The sequenced sample was peripheral blood. Receptors were obtained from a woman aged 45 to 65 with active or convalescent COVID-19. Each CDR3 is given with its conserved first and last residue. D genes are given only for firm matches. Clone size, where shown, is once, few, many, or a class for clones that have expanded.

>TRBV6-5|NA|TRBJ1-5|few
TGTGCCAGCAGTTCCCGACAGGCTAATCAGCCCCAGCATTTT
CASSSRQANQPQHF
>TRBV7-8|NA|TRBJ2-3|NA
TGTGCCAGCAGCTTAGTTACGGGGGAGGCAGCAGATACGCAGTATTTT
CASSLVTGEAADTQYF
>TRBV18|TRBD1|TRBJ2-2|NA
TGTGCCAGCTCACCACGGGGACAGGCGAACACCGGGGAGCTGTTTTTT
CASSPRGQANTGELFF
>TRBV5-5|TRBD1|TRBJ2-5|NA
TGTGCCAGCAGCACTGACAGGGAAGAGACCCAGTACTTC
CASSTDREETQYF
>TRBV28|TRBD2|TRBJ2-4|NA
TGTGCCAGCAGTTTAAGGCTAGCGGGAGGGGTGGCCAAAAACATTCAGTACTTC
CASSLRLAGGVAKNIQYF
>TRBV5-1|NA|TRBJ2-2|NA
TGCGCCAGCAGCTTGACCCCTCAGGGGACTACGAACACCGGGGAGCTGTTTTTT
CASSLTPQGTTNTGELFF
>TRBV6-5|TRBD1|TRBJ1-2|NA
TGTGCCAGCAAGGGACAGGGGGCGGGAGGCTACACCTTC
CASKGQGAGGYTF
>TRBV15|NA|TRBJ2-2|NA
TGTGCCACCAGCAGACCCGTATCAGGGAACACCGGGGAGCTGTTTTTT
CATSRPVSGNTGELFF
>TRBV27|NA|TRBJ2-1|NA
TGTGCCAGCAGTTTACGTAGTTTCGATGAGCAGTTCTTC
CASSLRSFDEQFF
>TRBV28|TRBD1|TRBJ2-3|NA
TGTGCCAGCAAACCGGGACAGGGAACCACAGATACGCAGTATTTT
CASKPGQGTTDTQYF
>TRBV19|TRBD2|TRBJ2-7|once
TGTGCCAGTAGTAGGTCGGGAGGGCCCCACGAGCAGTACTTC
CASSRSGGPHEQYF
>TRBV9|NA|TRBJ1-2|NA
TGTGCCAGCAGCGTAGGCGGCCTCTATGGCTACACCTTC
CASSVGGLYGYTF
>TRBV27|NA|TRBJ2-2|NA
TGTGCCAGCAGTTTGTCTAGGGGGAGGGCCGGGGAGCTGTTTTTT
CASSLSRGRAGELFF
>TRBV2|NA|TRBJ2-1|NA
TGTGCCAGCAGCGGCTCAGGGTACAATGAGCAGTTCTTC
CASSGSGYNEQFF
>TRBV28|NA|TRBJ1-2|NA
TGTGCCAGCAGTTTAAGGACAGCTAACTATGGCTACACCTTC
CASSLRTANYGYTF
>TRBV6-5|NA|TRBJ2-2|NA
TGTGCCAGCTTAAATCCCTCGGGGAGAACCGGGGAGCTGTTTTTT
CASLNPSGRTGELFF
>TRBV11-2|NA|TRBJ1-2|NA
TGTGCCAGCAGCTACAACAACAGAGATGGCTACACCTTC
CASSYNNRDGYTF
>TRBV28|NA|TRBJ1-6|NA
TGTGCCAGCAGTTTCTCTACAGGGCTTGGGAATTCACCCCTCCACTTT
CASSFSTGLGNSPLHF
>TRBV23-1|TRBD1|TRBJ1-6|NA
TGCGCCAGCAGTCCCATCAGAACAGGGGGGAATTCACCCCTCCACTTT
CASSPIRTGGNSPLHF
>TRBV5-1|NA|TRBJ2-5|NA
TGCGCCAGCAGCTCACCGTCCGAGGATTTAGGAGAGACCCAGTACTTC
CASSSPSEDLGETQYF
>TRBV19|TRBD1|TRBJ1-2|NA
TGTGCCAGTAGTATCCTCGGAGGGACAGATGGCTACACCTTC
CASSILGGTDGYTF
>TRBV19|TRBD1|TRBJ1-5|few
TGTGCCAGTAGCTGGACAGGAACTCATCAGCCCCAGCATTTT
CASSWTGTHQPQHF
>TRBV7-9|NA|TRBJ2-7|NA
TGTGCCAGCAGCCCGCTTTTGGGAGTCTCCTACGAGCAGTACTTC
CASSPLLGVSYEQYF
>TRBV3-1/TRBV3-2|TRBD2|TRBJ2-1|NA
TGTGCCAGCAGCCAGCTAGGCGGGAGGGCACATGAGCAGTTCTTC
CASSQLGGRAHEQFF
>TRBV16|NA|TRBJ2-4|once
TGTGCCAGCAGCCAATCGCGACCAGGGGAAAATGGAAACATTCAGTACTTC
CASSQSRPGENGNIQYF
>TRBV5-1|NA|TRBJ2-2|NA
TGCGCCAGCAGCCCGACACTCTCTACCGGGGAGCTGTTTTTT
CASSPTLSTGELFF
>TRBV3-1/TRBV3-2|TRBD2|TRBJ2-3|NA
TGTGCCAGCAGCCAAGATGTAAGGCGGGGGGCCACCTATACGCAGTATTTT
CASSQDVRRGATYTQYF
>TRBV6-5|TRBD1|TRBJ2-7|NA
TGTGCCAGCAGTCCTAACAGGGGGATCCACGAGCAGTACTTC
CASSPNRGIHEQYF
>TRBV6-1|TRBD1|TRBJ2-4|NA
TGTGCCAGCAGTGGGAGGGACAGGGGGGCCCTAGACATTCAGTACTTC
CASSGRDRGALDIQYF
>TRBV6-5|NA|TRBJ1-1|once
TGTGCCAGCAGTCGCTCTGGGGCCAGGAACACTGAAGCTTTCTTT
CASSRSGARNTEAFF
>TRBV5-1|TRBD2|TRBJ2-7|once
TGCGCCAGCAGCAAAGGGACTAGCGTTACCTACGAGCAGTACTTC
CASSKGTSVTYEQYF
>TRBV28|NA|TRBJ2-2|NA
TGTGCCAGCAGTCCCGGGACAATGAACACCGGGGAGCTGTTTTTT
CASSPGTMNTGELFF
>TRBV2|NA|TRBJ2-5|NA
TGTGCCAGCAGTGCGACAGAGCCAGAGACCCAGTACTTC
CASSATEPETQYF
>TRBV12-3/TRBV12-4|TRBD1|TRBJ2-2|NA
TGTGCCAGCCTCAGGGGGCCCGGGGAGCTGTTTTTT
CASLRGPGELFF
>TRBV3-1/TRBV3-2|TRBD1|TRBJ2-1|NA
TGTGCCAGCAGCACCCAGACAGGGAAGAATGAGCAGTTCTTC
CASSTQTGKNEQFF
>TRBV9|NA|TRBJ2-7|NA
TGTGCCACCCAACAGTACGAGCAGTACTTC
CATQQYEQYF
>TRBV15|NA|TRBJ1-2|NA
TGTGCCACCAGCAGAGAAGGAGCTAACTATGGCTACACCTTC
CATSREGANYGYTF
>TRBV6-5|TRBD1|TRBJ1-2|once
TGTGCCAGCAGTTCTTTCGGGACAGGGAGCTATGGCTACACCTTC
CASSSFGTGSYGYTF
>TRBV5-1|NA|TRBJ2-1|NA
TGCGCCAGCAGAGAGTTGCAGGGAGGTCAGTTCTTC
CASRELQGGQFF
>TRBV27|TRBD1|TRBJ1-6|NA
TGTGCCAGCATACCGACAGGGCAAAAGTATTCACCCCTCCACTTT
CASIPTGQKYSPLHF